One and the same sample provided the 32 T cell receptor beta chains below, sequenced in a study of T cells in Graves' hyperthyroidism and ophthalmopathy. Authors of the study amplified TCR beta CDR3 regions from RNA transcripts. The HTBI primer set drove a first-round RT-PCR of the TCR CDR3. TCRdb fed the multiplex PCR reads into MiXCR, producing one record per CDR3 protein. The sample lists 400,000 to 500,000 distinct CDR3 sequences; roughly an eighth were seen once. Sequencing input: blood. The receptor set was obtained from a woman between 18 and 30 years old with Graves' hyperthyroidism.

Worth noting for this clonotype: A much larger clone differs from this one at a single base, so this may be a read error. The chain couples TRBV4-2 to TRBJ2-5, with a weak D call TRBD2 (6 bases). V dropped 0 bases and J dropped 4 bases, with 15 bases sitting between them. The germline gives CDR1 LGHNA, CDR2 YNFKEQ. CDR3 size: 16 residues. The CDR3 protein is CASSQDTGDGGETQYF. CDR3 nucleotide sequence: TGTGCCAGCAGCCAAGATACGGGGGACGGTGGAGAGACCCAGTACTTC.

This clonotype appeared a single time. The genes are TRBV10-3 and TRBJ2-2, with 15 bases aligning to TRBD2. Trimming at V came to 7 bases and at J to 5 bases, leaving 2 bases not matched to a gene. Germline V gene data show CDR1 as ENHRY and CDR2 as SYGVKD. The CDR3 extends over 15 amino acids. The CDR3, as DNA: TGTGCCATCACCGGGACTAGCGGGAGGACCGGGGAGCTGTTTTTT. Its translation is CAITGTSGRTGELFF.

This clonotype was detected ten times or more. The V gene is TRBV20-1, the J gene TRBJ1-4; D call uncertain. V gave up 3 bases and J gave up 8 bases, with 13 bases separating them. CDR3 size: 13 residues. Per the germline V gene, CDR1 is DFQATT and CDR2 is SNEGSKA (reference sequence). The CDR3 reads CSASQGSGEKLFF. CDR3 sequence (DNA): TGCAGTGCTAGTCAAGGGAGTGGCGAAAAACTGTTTTTT.

This clonotype appeared a single time. J is TRBJ2-5 and V is TRBV24-1; 8 positions agree with TRBD1. J was trimmed by 3 bases and V by 1 base; bases with no gene match: 6. Germline V CDR1 and CDR2: KGHDR, SFDVKD. This CDR3 has 16 amino acids. The CDR3 spells CATSDFDRGQEETQYF. CDR3 DNA: TGTGCCACCAGTGATTTCGACAGGGGCCAAGAAGAGACCCAGTACTTC.

This clonotype has at least ten counts. The chain carries TRBV13 and TRBJ2-7; 7 positions match TRBD2. The CDR3 loop spans 18 amino acids. Germline trimming cut 5 bases from V and 2 bases from J; bases unmatched to any gene: 18. Germline CDR1 reads PRHDT; CDR2 reads FYEKMQ (reference sequence). As DNA, the CDR3 is TGTGCCAGCAGCCAAGGTGGGGGGGTAAGCGGGATTGCCTACGAGCAGTACTTC. It codes for CASSQGGGVSGIAYEQYF.

This clonotype was observed at least ten times. DNA of the CDR3: TGCAGTGCTAGAGTACCTGGCGGGAAATACTACGAGCAGTACTTC. Its translation is CSARVPGGKYYEQYF. This rearrangement joins TRBV20-1 to TRBJ2-7; the D gene is possibly TRBD2 (6 bases). V dropped 1 base and J dropped 3 bases, with 16 bases sitting between them. CDR3 length: 15 residues. Germline V gene sequence: CDR1 DFQATT, CDR2 SNEGSKA (reference sequence).

This clonotype was recorded only once. The V call is TRBV5-6, the J call TRBJ2-1; D may be TRBD2 (5 bases). Germline V lookup: CDR1 SGHDT, CDR2 YYEEEE. V gave up 4 bases and J gave up 10 bases, with 15 bases separating them. The CDR3 runs 13 residues. The CDR3 DNA reads as TGTGCCAGCAGCCTCGGAACGGGATACGAGCAGTTCTTC. Translation gives CASSLGTGYEQFF.

This clonotype was counted many times. The chain links TRBV27 to TRBJ2-1; 9 bases agree with TRBD2. The CDR3 has 15 residues. Germline trimming cut 3 bases from V and 7 bases from J; bases unmatched to any gene: 7. Germline V gene lookup returns CDR1 MNHEY and CDR2 SMNVEV (reference sequence). CDR3 residues: CASSFPREGKNEQFF. As DNA, the CDR3 is TGTGCCAGCAGTTTTCCGCGGGAGGGAAAGAATGAGCAGTTCTTC.

This clonotype was recorded at least ten times. The chain uses TRBV28 and TRBJ2-5; D is perhaps TRBD1 (6 bases). Germline-derived CDR1 and CDR2 are MDHEN and SYDVKM. CDR3 length: 16 amino acids. V shed 6 bases and J shed 4 bases, with 21 bases lying between them. The CDR3 DNA sequence: TGTGCCAGCAGCCCGATCGACAGGACCCCCCGAGAGACCCAGTACTTC. Translation: CASSPIDRTPRETQYF.

V gene TRBV6-5 combines with J gene TRBJ2-3, with 14 bases fitting TRBD2. The CDR3 covers 16 residues. V gave up 2 bases and J gave up 6 bases; unmatched junction bases: 4. Germline CDR1 MNHEY, CDR2 SVGAGI. CDR3 residues: CASSYRGLAGDDTQYF. The CDR3 DNA reads as TGTGCCAGCAGTTACCGGGGACTAGCGGGAGACGATACGCAGTATTTT.

This chain links TRBV20-1 with TRBJ1-5, with D unresolved. The CDR3 is 11 amino acids. V lost 3 bases, J lost 15 bases, and 15 bases lay in between. Germline CDR1 and CDR2: DFQATT and SNEGSKA (reference sequence). The CDR3 sequence is CSASTLDSSHF. The CDR3 DNA is TGCAGTGCTAGTACCCTGGACTCGTCGCATTTT.

This clonotype was seen a handful of times. J is TRBJ1-2 and V is TRBV29-1; maybe TRBD1 (5 bases). Germline V gene data show CDR1 as SQVTM and CDR2 as ANQGSEA. The CDR3 sequence is 14 residues long. Trimming shortened V by 7 bases and J by 4 bases, and 19 bases separated the two germline ends. CDR3 loop: CSARHTGELYGYTF. In nucleotides, the CDR3 is TGCAGCGCCCGCCACACGGGGGAACTCTATGGCTACACCTTC.

Ten or more counts support this clonotype. The rearrangement uses TRBV12-3 or TRBV12-4 and TRBJ1-1; perhaps TRBD1 as D (6 bases). This CDR3 contains 14 residues. V lost 7 bases and J 1 base, leaving 13 bases between the germline ends. Written as DNA, the CDR3 is TGTGCCAGCACCTTGGGGGCTGGGAACACTGAAGCTTTCTTT. Amino acids: CASTLGAGNTEAFF.

The sample holds many counts of this clonotype. V gene TRBV12-3 or TRBV12-4 combines with J gene TRBJ2-1; TRBD1 matches 10 bases. CDR3 size: 15 residues. V was pared by 7 bases and J by 8 bases, with 11 bases of the junction left unmatched. DNA of the CDR3: TGTGCCAGCACTCCTACGGGGGGGACAGGGGATGAGCAGTTCTTC. This encodes CASTPTGGTGDEQFF.

V usage is TRBV7-3 and J usage is TRBJ2-1; 11 bases are a match to TRBD2. The germline V gene encodes CDR1 SGHTA and CDR2 FQGTGA. The V gene end was trimmed by 4 bases and the J gene end by 6 bases; junction bases not matched to a gene: 5. The CDR3 has 15 residues. The CDR3 DNA reads as TGTGCCAGCAGCTCGACTAGCGGGGCTTCCAATGAGCAGTTCTTC. Protein sequence: CASSSTSGASNEQFF.

The chain is built from TRBV5-1 and TRBJ1-6; no reliable D call. This CDR3 is built from 15 residues. Per the germline V gene, CDR1 is SGHRS and CDR2 is YFSETQ. V was trimmed by 1 base and J by 8 bases, leaving 13 bases between them. The DNA of the CDR3 is TGCGCCAGCAGCTTGCTCCCTGAACCCGATTCACCCCTCCACTTT. Amino acid sequence: CASSLLPEPDSPLHF.

This clonotype was seen many times. CDR3 sequence: CSARVGAGGQPQHF. The CDR3 DNA follows: TGCAGTGCTAGAGTTGGGGCTGGAGGACAGCCCCAGCATTTT. This chain links TRBV20-1 with TRBJ1-5, with D tentatively TRBD1 (5 bases). The V end lost 1 base, the J end lost 7 bases, and 14 bases lay between the germline ends. The germline V gene encodes CDR1 DFQATT and CDR2 SNEGSKA (reference sequence). This CDR3 region has 14 residues.

In its sample, this clonotype was seen many times. This sequence joins TRBV5-1 and TRBJ1-2; no reliable D call. The CDR3 contains 14 residues. Germline CDR1 SGHRS, CDR2 YFSETQ. Trimming removed 5 bases from V and 8 bases from J, with 19 bases in between. The CDR3 bases are TGCGCCAGCAGACCCGATACAGAGGATCGCGGCTACACCTTC. It yields the protein CASRPDTEDRGYTF.

This clonotype was recorded at least ten times. The genes are TRBV12-3 or TRBV12-4 and TRBJ1-1, with D perhaps TRBD1 (5 bases). The CDR3 sequence is 15 residues long. V was trimmed by 4 bases and J by 1 base, leaving 13 bases between them. CDR3 nucleotides: TGTGCCAGCAGTTATTCGGGACTCTCGAACACTGAAGCTTTCTTT. This codes for CASSYSGLSNTEAFF.

This clonotype has a count of ten or more. The V and J genes are TRBV28 and TRBJ2-1; D remains ambiguous. Germline V gene lookup returns CDR1 MDHEN and CDR2 SYDVKM. This CDR3 region has 14 residues. V lost 5 bases and J 4 bases, leaving 12 bases between the germline ends. The CDR3 sequence is CASSPPLFYNEQFF. CDR3 DNA sequence: TGTGCCAGCAGTCCCCCTCTATTTTACAATGAGCAGTTCTTC.

This clonotype was counted only a few times. The rearrangement uses TRBV4-2 and TRBJ1-4, with 7 bases fitting TRBD1. The CDR3 is 15 amino acids. The germline V gene encodes CDR1 LGHNA and CDR2 YNFKEQ. The trim removed 5 bases at V and 4 bases at J, leaving 7 bases unmatched. The DNA of the CDR3 is TGTGCCAGCAGCTCCCAGGGGGAAGGTAATGAAAAACTGTTTTTT. Amino acids: CASSSQGEGNEKLFF.

The table lists this clonotype with many counts. The chain joins TRBV20-1 to TRBJ1-5; TRBD1 agrees at 7 bases. Germline-derived CDR1 and CDR2 are DFQATT and SNEGSKA (reference sequence). CDR3 size: 12 residues. After removal of 5 bases from V and 4 bases from J, the junction contained 2 bases not matched to a gene. The CDR3 region is CSAGRGNQPQHF. The CDR3 bases are TGCAGTGCTGGCAGGGGGAATCAGCCCCAGCATTTT.

The J gene is TRBJ2-7, the V gene TRBV20-1, with D perhaps given as TRBD1 or TRBD2 (5 bases each). The CDR3 consists of 14 residues. Germline CDR1 is DFQATT and CDR2 is SNEGSKA (reference sequence). V lost 6 bases to trimming and J lost 3 bases, with 18 bases between them. The DNA of the CDR3 is TGCAGTGCAAAGATTCAGGGAGTCCGCTACGAGCAGTACTTC. This gives the protein CSAKIQGVRYEQYF.

This clonotype was observed a handful of times. J is TRBJ2-7 and V is TRBV30, with 7 positions matching TRBD2. Germline V gives CDR1 GTSNPN, CDR2 SVGIG (reference sequence). V gave up 2 bases and J gave up 3 bases; unmatched junction bases: 4. The length of the CDR3 is 13 residues. As DNA, the CDR3 is TGTGCCTGGAGTAAGCGGGGCCTCTACGAGCAGTACTTC. It translates to CAWSKRGLYEQYF.

This clonotype was found many times. This chain joins TRBV6-1 and TRBJ1-2, with D maybe TRBD1 (5 bases). Germline CDR1 and CDR2: MNHNS and SASEGT. The CDR3 sequence is 13 residues long. The ends were cut back, 2 bases at V and 4 bases at J, with 8 bases in the middle. CDR3 in amino acids: CASSEPGLYGYTF. DNA for the CDR3: TGTGCCAGCAGTGAACCAGGGCTCTATGGCTACACCTTC.

In this sample, this clonotype turned up many times. The chain combines TRBV12-3 or TRBV12-4 with TRBJ2-7; possibly TRBD2 for D (5 bases). Trimming took off 2 bases at V and 3 bases at J, with 14 bases between the two ends. The CDR3 contains 15 residues. CDR3 protein: CASSLSRRRSYEQYF. The CDR3 bases are TGTGCCAGCAGTTTATCACGGAGGCGCAGCTACGAGCAGTACTTC.

This clonotype was detected ten times or more. The rearrangement links TRBV2 to TRBJ1-5; a possible D gene is TRBD1 (6 bases). Trimming took 3 bases from V and 7 from J, leaving 13 bases between them. Looked up from germline, CDR1 is SNHLY and CDR2 is FYNNEI. This CDR3 spans 14 amino acids. CDR3 amino acids: CASSDRGVGQPQHF. The CDR3 DNA reads TGTGCCAGCAGTGACAGGGGAGTAGGACAGCCCCAGCATTTT. The full variable domain, with the rest looked up from reference TRBV2 and TRBJ1-5, is EPEVTQTPSHQVTQMGQEVILRCVPISNHLYFYWYRQILGQKVEFLVSFYNNEISEKSEIFDDQFSVERPDGSNFTLKIRSTKLEDSAMYFCASSDRGVGQPQHFGDGTRLSIL.

This clonotype appeared many times. The chain couples TRBV7-3 to TRBJ1-1, with TRBD1 identical over 7 bases. The V and J ends lost 4 bases and 4 bases, in that order; junction bases with no gene match: 3. Germline lookup yields CDR1 SGHTA and CDR2 FQGTGA. This CDR3 spans 13 amino acids. The CDR3 reads CASSWTGLTEAFF. In DNA form, the CDR3 reads TGTGCCAGCAGCTGGACAGGCCTCACTGAAGCTTTCTTT.

This clonotype was counted at least ten times. The chain couples TRBV5-1 to TRBJ2-5, with TRBD1 matching 7 bases. V was pared by 4 bases and J by 3 bases, with 3 bases of the junction left unmatched. The CDR3 contains 13 residues. CDR1 SGHRS and CDR2 YFSETQ come from the germline V gene. The CDR3 region is CASSTGTEETQYF. The DNA for the CDR3 is TGCGCCAGCAGCACGGGGACAGAAGAGACCCAGTACTTC.

This chain links TRBV6-2 or TRBV6-3 with TRBJ1-1; D gene unclear. The CDR3 runs 13 residues. CDR1 MNHEY and CDR2 SVGEGT come from the germline V gene. The V end lost 1 base, the J end lost 7 bases, and 10 bases lay between the germline ends. The CDR3 region is CASSYLGGNEAFF. For the CDR3, the DNA is TGTGCCAGCAGTTACTTGGGCGGGAATGAAGCTTTCTTT.

This rearrangement joins TRBV10-3 to TRBJ2-1, with a weak D call TRBD1 (5 bases). V was pared by 0 bases and J by 2 bases, with 14 bases between. The CDR3 is made up of 17 amino acids. Per the germline V gene, CDR1 is ENHRY and CDR2 is SYGVKD. The CDR3 protein is CAISESQGELTYNEQFF. CDR3 DNA sequence: TGTGCCATCAGTGAGTCCCAGGGCGAACTTACCTACAATGAGCAGTTCTTC.

This clonotype was picked up many times. This chain links TRBV7-2 with TRBJ2-5; D assignment may be TRBD1 or TRBD2 (6 bases each). Trimming removed 3 bases at V and 4 bases at J, with 21 bases between. Germline V gene data show CDR1 as SGHTA and CDR2 as FQGNSA. The CDR3 is 17 residues long. The CDR3 protein is CASSFPANGRGGETQYF. DNA for the CDR3: TGTGCCAGCAGCTTCCCCGCCAATGGCAGGGGAGGAGAGACCCAGTACTTC.